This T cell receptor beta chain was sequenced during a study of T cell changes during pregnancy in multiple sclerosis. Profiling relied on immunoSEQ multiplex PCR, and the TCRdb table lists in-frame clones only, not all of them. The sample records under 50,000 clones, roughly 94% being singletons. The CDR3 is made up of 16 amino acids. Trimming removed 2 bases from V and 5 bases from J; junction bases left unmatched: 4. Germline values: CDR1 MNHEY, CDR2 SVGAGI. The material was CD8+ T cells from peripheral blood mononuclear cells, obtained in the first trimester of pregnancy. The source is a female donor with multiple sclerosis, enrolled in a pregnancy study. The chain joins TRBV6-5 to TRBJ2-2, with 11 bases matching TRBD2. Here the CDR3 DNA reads TGTGCCAGCAGTTACCGGGCTAGCGGGAGGACCGGGGAGCTGTTTTTT. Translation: CASSYRASGRTGELFF.